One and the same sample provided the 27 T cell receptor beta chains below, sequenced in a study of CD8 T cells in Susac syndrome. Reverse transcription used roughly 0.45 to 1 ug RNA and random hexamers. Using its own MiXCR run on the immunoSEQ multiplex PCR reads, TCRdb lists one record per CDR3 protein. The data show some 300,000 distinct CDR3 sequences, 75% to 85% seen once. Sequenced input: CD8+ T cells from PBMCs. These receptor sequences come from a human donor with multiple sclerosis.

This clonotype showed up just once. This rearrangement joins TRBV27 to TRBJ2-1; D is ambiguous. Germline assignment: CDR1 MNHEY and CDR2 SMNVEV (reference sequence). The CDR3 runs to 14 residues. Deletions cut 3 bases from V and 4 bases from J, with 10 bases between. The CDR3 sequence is CASSFSGRYNEQFF. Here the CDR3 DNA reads TGTGCCAGCAGTTTTTCGGGCAGATACAATGAGCAGTTCTTC.

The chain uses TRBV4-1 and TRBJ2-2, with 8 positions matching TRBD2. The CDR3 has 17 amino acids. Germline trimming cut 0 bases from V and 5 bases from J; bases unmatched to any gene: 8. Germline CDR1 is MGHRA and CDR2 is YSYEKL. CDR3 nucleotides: TGCGCCAGCAGCCAAGACTTAGGACTAGCCCTTACCGGGGAGCTGTTTTTT. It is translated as CASSQDLGLALTGELFF.

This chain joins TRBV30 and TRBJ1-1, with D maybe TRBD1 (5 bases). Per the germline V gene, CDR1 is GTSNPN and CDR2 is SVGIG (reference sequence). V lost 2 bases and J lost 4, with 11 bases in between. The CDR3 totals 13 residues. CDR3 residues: CAWSSGGSTEAFF. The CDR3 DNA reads TGTGCCTGGAGTTCTGGGGGGAGCACTGAAGCTTTCTTT.

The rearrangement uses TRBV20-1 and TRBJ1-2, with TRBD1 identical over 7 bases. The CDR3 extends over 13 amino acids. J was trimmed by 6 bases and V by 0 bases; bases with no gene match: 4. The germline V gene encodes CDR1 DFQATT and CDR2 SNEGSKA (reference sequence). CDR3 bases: TGCAGTGCTAGAGATCGGCAGGGGGATGGCTACACCTTC. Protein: CSARDRQGDGYTF.

As DNA, the CDR3 is TGCGCCAGCAGTCCACGGGGCCGGCGGAATGAGCAGTTCTTC. Protein sequence: CASSPRGRRNEQFF. The V gene is TRBV23-1, the J gene TRBJ2-1; the D gene could be TRBD1 or TRBD2 (5 bases each). TRBV23-1 is assigned to the ORF class and has an uncertain function. The CDR3 covers 14 residues. Trimming shortened V by 4 bases and J by 7 bases, and 14 bases separated the two germline ends.

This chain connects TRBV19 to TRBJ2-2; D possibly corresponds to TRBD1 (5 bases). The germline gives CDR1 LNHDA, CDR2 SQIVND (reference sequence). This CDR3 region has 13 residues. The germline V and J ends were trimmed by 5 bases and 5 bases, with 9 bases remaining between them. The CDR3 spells CASSQGKTGELFF. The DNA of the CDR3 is TGTGCCAGTAGTCAGGGAAAGACCGGGGAGCTGTTTTTT.

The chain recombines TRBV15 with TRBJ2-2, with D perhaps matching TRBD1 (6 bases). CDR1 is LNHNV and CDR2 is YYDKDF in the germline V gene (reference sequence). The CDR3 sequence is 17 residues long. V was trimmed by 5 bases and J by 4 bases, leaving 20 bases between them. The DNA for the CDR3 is TGTGCCACCAGCGTCCGCGGTAGTGGCAGGGGCACCGGGGAGCTGTTTTTT. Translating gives CATSVRGSGRGTGELFF.

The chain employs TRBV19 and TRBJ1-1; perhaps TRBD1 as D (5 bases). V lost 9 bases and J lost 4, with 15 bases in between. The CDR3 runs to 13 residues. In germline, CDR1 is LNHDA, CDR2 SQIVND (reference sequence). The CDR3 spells CASKLGGITEAFF. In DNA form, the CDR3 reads TGTGCCAGCAAGCTGGGGGGTATCACTGAAGCTTTCTTT.

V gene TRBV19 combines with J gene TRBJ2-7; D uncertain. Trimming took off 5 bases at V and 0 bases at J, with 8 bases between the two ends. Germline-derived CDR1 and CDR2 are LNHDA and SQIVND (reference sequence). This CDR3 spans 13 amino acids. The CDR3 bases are TGTGCCAGTAGTGAGCGTCTCTCCTACGAGCAGTACTTC. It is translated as CASSERLSYEQYF.

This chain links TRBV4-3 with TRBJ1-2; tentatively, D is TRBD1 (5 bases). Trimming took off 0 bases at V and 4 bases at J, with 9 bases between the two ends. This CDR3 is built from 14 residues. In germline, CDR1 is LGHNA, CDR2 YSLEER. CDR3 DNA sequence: TGCGCCAGCAGCCAAGATTTCGGGGGCTATGGCTACACCTTC. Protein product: CASSQDFGGYGYTF.

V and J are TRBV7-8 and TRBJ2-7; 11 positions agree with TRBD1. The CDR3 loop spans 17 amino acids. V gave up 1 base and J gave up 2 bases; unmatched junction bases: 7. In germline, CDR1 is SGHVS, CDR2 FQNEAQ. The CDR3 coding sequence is TGTGCCAGCAGCTTAGGGACAGGGGGCCTGAAAGCCTACGAGCAGTACTTC. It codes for CASSLGTGGLKAYEQYF.

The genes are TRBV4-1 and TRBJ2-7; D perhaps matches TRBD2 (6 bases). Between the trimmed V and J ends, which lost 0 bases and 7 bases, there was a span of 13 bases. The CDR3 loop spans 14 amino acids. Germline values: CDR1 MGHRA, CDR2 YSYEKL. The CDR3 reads CASSQEGGWVEQYF. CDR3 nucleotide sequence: TGCGCCAGCAGCCAAGAAGGAGGGTGGGTAGAGCAGTACTTC.

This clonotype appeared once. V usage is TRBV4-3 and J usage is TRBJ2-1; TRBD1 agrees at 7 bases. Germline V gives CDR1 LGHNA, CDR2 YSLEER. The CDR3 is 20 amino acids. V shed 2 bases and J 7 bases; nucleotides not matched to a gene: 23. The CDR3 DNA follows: TGCGCCAGCAGCCAAAGATTCGGGACAGCACTACCCCTACCATGGAATGAGCAGTTCTTC. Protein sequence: CASSQRFGTALPLPWNEQFF.

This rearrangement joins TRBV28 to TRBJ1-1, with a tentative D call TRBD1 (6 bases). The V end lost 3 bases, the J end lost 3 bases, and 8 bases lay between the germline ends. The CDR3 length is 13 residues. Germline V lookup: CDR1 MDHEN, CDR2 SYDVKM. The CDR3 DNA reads TGTGCCAGCAGTTTCCGGGGGCACACTGAAGCTTTCTTT. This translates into CASSFRGHTEAFF.

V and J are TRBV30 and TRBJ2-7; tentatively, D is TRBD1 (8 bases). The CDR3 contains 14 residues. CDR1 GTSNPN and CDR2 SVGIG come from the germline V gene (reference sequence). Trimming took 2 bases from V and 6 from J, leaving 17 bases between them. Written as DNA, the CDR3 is TGTGCCTGGAGTACAGGGGGACTACGAAGCGAGCAGTACTTC. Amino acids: CAWSTGGLRSEQYF.

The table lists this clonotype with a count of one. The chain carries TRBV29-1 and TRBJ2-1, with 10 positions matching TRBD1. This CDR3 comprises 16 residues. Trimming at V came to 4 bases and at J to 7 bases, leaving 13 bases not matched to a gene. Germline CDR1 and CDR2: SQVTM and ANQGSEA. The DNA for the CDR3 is TGCAGCGTTGGGGGTATATGGGACAGGGGATTGAATGAGCAGTTCTTC. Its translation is CSVGGIWDRGLNEQFF.

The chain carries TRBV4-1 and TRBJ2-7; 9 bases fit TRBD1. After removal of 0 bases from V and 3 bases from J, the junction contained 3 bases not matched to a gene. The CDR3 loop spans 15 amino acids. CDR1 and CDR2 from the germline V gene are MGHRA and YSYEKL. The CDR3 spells CASSQDRGQGYEQYF. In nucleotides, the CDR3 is TGCGCCAGCAGCCAAGACCGGGGACAGGGCTACGAGCAGTACTTC.

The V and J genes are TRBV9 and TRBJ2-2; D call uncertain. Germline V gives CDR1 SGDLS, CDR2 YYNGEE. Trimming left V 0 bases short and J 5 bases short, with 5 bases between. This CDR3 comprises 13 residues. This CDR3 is CASSVAGTGELFF. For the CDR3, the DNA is TGTGCCAGCAGCGTAGCCGGAACCGGGGAGCTGTTTTTT.

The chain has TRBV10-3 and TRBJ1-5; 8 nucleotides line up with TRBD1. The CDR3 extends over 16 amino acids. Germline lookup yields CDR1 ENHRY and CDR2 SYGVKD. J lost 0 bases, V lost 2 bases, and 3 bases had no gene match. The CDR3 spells CAISEDRGYSNQPQHF. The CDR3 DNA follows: TGTGCCATCAGTGAGGACAGGGGTTATAGCAATCAGCCCCAGCATTTT.

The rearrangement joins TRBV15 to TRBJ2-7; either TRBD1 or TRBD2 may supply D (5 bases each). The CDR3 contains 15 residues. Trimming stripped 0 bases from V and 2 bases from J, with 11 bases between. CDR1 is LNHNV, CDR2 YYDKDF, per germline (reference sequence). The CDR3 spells CATSRETGPTYEQYF. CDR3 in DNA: TGTGCCACCAGCAGAGAGACGGGGCCTACCTACGAGCAGTACTTC.

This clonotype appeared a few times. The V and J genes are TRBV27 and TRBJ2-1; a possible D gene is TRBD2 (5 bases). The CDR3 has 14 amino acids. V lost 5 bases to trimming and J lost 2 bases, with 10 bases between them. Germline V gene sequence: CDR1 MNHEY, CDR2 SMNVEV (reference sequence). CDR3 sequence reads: CASSEPGAYNEQFF. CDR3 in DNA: TGTGCCAGCAGTGAACCCGGGGCCTACAATGAGCAGTTCTTC.

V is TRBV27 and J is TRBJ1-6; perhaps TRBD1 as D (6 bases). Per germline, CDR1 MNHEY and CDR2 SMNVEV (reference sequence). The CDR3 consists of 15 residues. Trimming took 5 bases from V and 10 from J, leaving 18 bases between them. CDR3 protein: CASSIPGGSGSPLHF. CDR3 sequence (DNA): TGTGCCAGCAGTATTCCCGGGGGCTCGGGGTCACCCCTCCACTTT.

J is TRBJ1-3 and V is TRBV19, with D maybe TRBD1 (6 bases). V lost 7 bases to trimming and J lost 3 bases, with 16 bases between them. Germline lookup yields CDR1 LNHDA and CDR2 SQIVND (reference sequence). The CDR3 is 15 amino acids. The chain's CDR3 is CASTYFGGSGNTIYF. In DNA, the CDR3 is TGTGCCAGTACCTACTTCGGGGGCAGTGGAAACACCATATATTTT.

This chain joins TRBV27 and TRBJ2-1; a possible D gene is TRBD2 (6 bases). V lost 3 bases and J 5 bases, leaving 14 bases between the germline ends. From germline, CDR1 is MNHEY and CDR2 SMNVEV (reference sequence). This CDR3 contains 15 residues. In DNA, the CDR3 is TGTGCCAGCAGTTTGTACGATTGGGGGGACAATGAGCAGTTCTTC. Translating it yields CASSLYDWGDNEQFF.

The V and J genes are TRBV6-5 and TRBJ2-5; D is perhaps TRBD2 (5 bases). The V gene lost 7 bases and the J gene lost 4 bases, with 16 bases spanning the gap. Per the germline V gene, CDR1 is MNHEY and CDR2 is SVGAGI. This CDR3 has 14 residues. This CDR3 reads CASTSQIRGETQYF. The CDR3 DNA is TGTGCCAGCACCTCCCAGATCCGGGGAGAGACCCAGTACTTC.

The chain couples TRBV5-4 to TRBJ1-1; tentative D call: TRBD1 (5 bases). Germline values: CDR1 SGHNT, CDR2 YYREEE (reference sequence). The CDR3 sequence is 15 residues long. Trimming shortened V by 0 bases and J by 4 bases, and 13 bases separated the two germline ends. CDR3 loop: CASSLAGGVGTEAFF. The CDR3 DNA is TGTGCCAGCAGCTTGGCCGGAGGGGTGGGCACTGAAGCTTTCTTT.

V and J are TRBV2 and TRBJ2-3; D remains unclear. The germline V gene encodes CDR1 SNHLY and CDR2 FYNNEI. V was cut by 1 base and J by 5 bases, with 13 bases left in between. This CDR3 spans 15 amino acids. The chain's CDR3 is CASSEGRSSRDTQYF. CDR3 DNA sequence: TGTGCCAGCAGTGAAGGGCGTAGTTCCAGAGATACGCAGTATTTT.